This T cell receptor (beta chain) was identified in a study of shared clonotypes between healthy human individuals. Study overall: Each donor's CD4 naive and CD4 memory cells filled three plates apiece, CD8 naive two, and CD8 memory one. Regarding the study as a whole: A handful of donors showed sharing of 4.5% to 6% of naive CD4 clonotypes.

CDR3 length: 16 amino acids. Germline trimming cut 3 bases from V and 4 bases from J; bases unmatched to any gene: 12. Germline V CDR1 and CDR2: SGHRS, YFSETQ. Comments on this clone: What it recognizes is unknown.

Sequencing was performed with immunoSEQ multiplex PCR; in TCRdb, only in-frame clones are kept and a portion is missing. The profile shows under 2.5 million clones, around 90% of them singletons. This clonotype originated in a man younger than 35 in good health. Some clones in this sample may be carry-over from other donors' samples. The chain couples TRBV5-1 to TRBJ2-5; TRBD2 aligns across 7 bases. Sequenced material: naive CD4+ T cells from PBMCs. Subset described: CD45RA+ positively selected. CDR3 region: CASSWGGARETETQYF. The CDR3, as DNA: TGCGCCAGCAGCTGGGGAGGGGCCAGGGAGACAGAGACCCAGTACTTC.